Listed below are T cell receptor beta chains from one sample, sequenced in a study of T cells in Graves' hyperthyroidism and ophthalmopathy. MiXCR, applied by TCRdb to the multiplex PCR reads, yields one record per CDR3 protein. This sample has 700,000 to 950,000 distinct CDR3 sequences, with roughly a third found just once. The source material was blood. These receptors were obtained from a woman between 40 and 50 years old with Graves' hyperthyroidism. CDR3s include the opening cysteine and the closing phenylalanine or tryptophan. A D gene is named only where the DNA matches it firmly. Expanded clones get a size class; other rows say once, few or many, or leave the size out.

V gene	J gene	clone size	CDR3 length	D gene	CDR3 DNA	CDR3 protein
TRBV6-5	TRBJ1-1	few	15	TRBD1	TGTGCCAGCAGTTACAGCGGACAGGGAAACACTGAAGCTTTCTTT	CASSYSGQGNTEAFF
TRBV4-1	TRBJ1-4	few	17	-	TGCGCCAGCAGCCAAGAGGCAAAAGTCGTCGCAGGAGAAAAACTGTTTTTT	CASSQEAKVVAGEKLFF
TRBV20-1	TRBJ1-1	-	14	-	TGCAGTGTTCCAAGGGGTATGATGAACACTGAAGCTTTCTTT	CSVPRGMMNTEAFF
TRBV29-1	TRBJ2-1	-	12	-	TGCAGCGTTGATCCCGTGGGGAATGAGCAGTTCTTC	CSVDPVGNEQFF
TRBV19	TRBJ1-5	-	17	-	TGTGCCAGTAGTATAGATGGGGGAACAGGGCTCAATCAGCCCCAGCATTTT	CASSIDGGTGLNQPQHF
TRBV18	TRBJ1-2	-	13	TRBD1	TGTGCCAGCTCACTTCGGACAGGGGATGGCTACACCTTC	CASSLRTGDGYTF
TRBV19	TRBJ2-2	-	16	-	TGTGCCAGTAGTATAGGCCCTGGCGCGAACACCGGGGAGCTGTTTTTT	CASSIGPGANTGELFF
TRBV7-2	TRBJ2-7	many	14	-	TGTGCCAGCAGCTTACCTCGGACTGATTACGAGCAGTACTTC	CASSLPRTDYEQYF
TRBV20-1	TRBJ2-7	-	13	-	TGCAGTGCCCGGATTGGGTGGAACTACGAGCAGTACTTC	CSARIGWNYEQYF
TRBV25-1	TRBJ1-2	few	14	TRBD1	TGTGCCAGCAGCTCCCCCGGACAGGGGAATGGCTACACCTTC	CASSSPGQGNGYTF
TRBV3-1	TRBJ1-1	-	15	-	TGTGCCAGCAGCCAAGTCGGTGTGGGGGCGAGTGAAGCTTTCTTT	CASSQVGVGASEAFF
TRBV2	TRBJ2-5	many	10	-	TGTGCCAGCATGATTGAGACCCAGTACTTC	CASMIETQYF
TRBV28	TRBJ2-7	-	14	-	TGTGCCAGCAGTTTTCCCAGGGACTCCTACGAGCAGTACTTC	CASSFPRDSYEQYF
TRBV12-3/TRBV12-4	TRBJ1-5	-	13	TRBD1	TGTGCCGCTAACGCAGGGGGCATTCAGCCCCAGCATTTT	CAANAGGIQPQHF
TRBV2	TRBJ2-7	-	11	-	TGTGCCAGCAGCATCGGTATCGAGCAGTACTTC	CASSIGIEQYF
TRBV7-2	TRBJ2-5	-	14	-	TGTGCCAGCAGCCCTCCCCACCTCCAAGAGACCCAGTACTTC	CASSPPHLQETQYF
TRBV7-9	TRBJ1-1	few	13	-	TGTGCCAGCAGCTTTAAAGGGGACACTGAAGCTTTCTTT	CASSFKGDTEAFF
TRBV19	TRBJ2-7	-	14	TRBD1	TGTGCCAGTCTCGGACAGGGGGAGACCTACGAGCAGTACTTC	CASLGQGETYEQYF
TRBV10-3	TRBJ1-5	-	15	-	TGTGCCATCAGCCCCAGCAGGGTAGGCAATCAGCCCCAGCATTTT	CAISPSRVGNQPQHF
TRBV30	TRBJ1-6	-	14	-	TGTGCCTGGAGTGTAAAGGGCAGGGATTCACCCCTCCACTTT	CAWSVKGRDSPLHF
TRBV20-1	TRBJ1-2	many	13	TRBD1	TGCAGTGCGCCCCGACAGGGGGTCTATGGCTACACCTTC	CSAPRQGVYGYTF
TRBV19	TRBJ1-2	many	10	-	TGTGCCAGTAGTCCTGTGGGCTACACCTTC	CASSPVGYTF
TRBV10-1	TRBJ1-1	-	13	TRBD1	TGCGCCAGCAGTGCCCCAGGGGGTGATCGAGCTTTCTTT	CASSAPGGDRAFF
TRBV11-3	TRBJ1-4	few	15	TRBD1	TGTGCCAGCAGCCCAGCCGGGACAGGGCGTGAAAAACTGTTTTTT	CASSPAGTGREKLFF
TRBV10-3	TRBJ2-6	-	14	-	TGTGCCATCAGGGAGGGTACAGGGGCCAACGTCCTGACTTTC	CAIREGTGANVLTF
TRBV10-3	TRBJ2-7	-	16	TRBD2	TGTGCCATCAGTGGGGGACTAGCGGGAGGGCCCCACGAGCAGTACTTC	CAISGGLAGGPHEQYF
TRBV2	TRBJ2-3	once	14	-	TGTGCCAGCTCAGCACAGGAGAGCACAGATACGCAGTATTTT	CASSAQESTDTQYF
TRBV6-6	TRBJ1-5	many	14	TRBD1	TGTGCCAGCATCTCACAGGGGGGGAATCAGCCCCAGCATTTT	CASISQGGNQPQHF
TRBV4-3	TRBJ1-1	few	15	-	TGCGCCAGCAGCCTAGGAGTGGGGACCGACACTGAAGCTTTCTTT	CASSLGVGTDTEAFF
TRBV15	TRBJ1-2	-	15	-	TGTGCCACCGTCCAGGACCGAGGGGTTCACTATGGCTACACCTTC	CATVQDRGVHYGYTF
TRBV12-3/TRBV12-4	TRBJ1-2	-	13	-	TGTGCCAGCAGTTCCTCAGAGACCTATGGCTACACCTTC	CASSSSETYGYTF
TRBV7-9	TRBJ1-2	many	14	-	TGTGCCAGCACCCTCAATCGGGGACACGAGGGCTACACCTTC	CASTLNRGHEGYTF
TRBV9	TRBJ1-3	few	14	-	TGTGCCAGCAGCGTAGTGGGAACTGGAAACACCATATATTTT	CASSVVGTGNTIYF
TRBV12-3/TRBV12-4	TRBJ1-6	many	16	-	TGTGCCAGCAGTTTAGATTCGGGACTTAGTAGTTCACCCCTCCACTTT	CASSLDSGLSSSPLHF
TRBV11-2	TRBJ1-1	-	13	-	TGTGCCAGCAGCTCCTTACTGATCACTGAAGCTTTCTTT	CASSSLLITEAFF
TRBV10-2	TRBJ2-7	-	12	-	TGCGCCAGCGGGGCCTTCTCCTACGAGCAGTACTTC	CASGAFSYEQYF
TRBV6-5	TRBJ1-5	many	15	TRBD1	TGTGCCAGCAGCCCGACAGGGGCGAGCAATCAGCCCCAGCATTTT	CASSPTGASNQPQHF
TRBV28	TRBJ1-2	few	12	-	TGTGCCAGCAGAGAAACAGGGACTGGCTACACCTTC	CASRETGTGYTF
TRBV6-5	TRBJ1-1	once	11	-	TGTGCCAGCAGTTGGAGGCCAGGGGCTTTCTTT	CASSWRPGAFF
TRBV19	TRBJ1-2	many	14	-	TGTGCCAGTAGTATGACGTCAGTTAACTATGGCTACACCTTC	CASSMTSVNYGYTF
TRBV29-1	TRBJ1-1	many	12	-	TGCAGCTCTGAGGACAAGAGGTCAGGAGCTTTCTTT	CSSEDKRSGAFF
TRBV7-9	TRBJ1-2	many	15	-	TGTGCCAGCAGCTTAGGGGAAGGGTACAGTGATGGCTACACCTTC	CASSLGEGYSDGYTF
TRBV5-1	TRBJ2-7	-	17	TRBD2	TGCGCCAGCAGCTCGGGTATGGGACTAGCGGGCGCGTACGAGCAGTACTTC	CASSSGMGLAGAYEQYF
TRBV5-1	TRBJ2-2	-	13	TRBD2	TGCGCCAGCAGCCCCGGGGGGGCCGTGGAGCTGTTTTTT	CASSPGGAVELFF
TRBV10-3	TRBJ2-6	-	19	TRBD2	TGTGCCATCAGAGGGACCGGGACTATCGAGCCCTCTGGGGCCAACGTCCTGACTTTC	CAIRGTGTIEPSGANVLTF
TRBV5-1	TRBJ2-5	many	11	-	TGTGCCAGCAGCTTGGATGGGACCCAGTACTTC	CASSLDGTQYF